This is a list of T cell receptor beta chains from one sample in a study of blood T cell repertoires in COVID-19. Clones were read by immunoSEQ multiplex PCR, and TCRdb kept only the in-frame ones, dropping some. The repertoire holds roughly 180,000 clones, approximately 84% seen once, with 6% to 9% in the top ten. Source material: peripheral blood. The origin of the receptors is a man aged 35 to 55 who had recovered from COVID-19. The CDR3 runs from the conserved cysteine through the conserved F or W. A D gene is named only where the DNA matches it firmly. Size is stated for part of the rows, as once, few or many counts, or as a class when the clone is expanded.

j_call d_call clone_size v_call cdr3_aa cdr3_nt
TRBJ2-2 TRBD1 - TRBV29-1 CSVARDRNTGELFF TGCAGCGTTGCCCGGGACAGGAACACCGGGGAGCTGTTTTTT
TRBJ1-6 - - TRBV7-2 CASSLASRGSSYNSPLHF TGTGCCAGCAGCTTAGCCAGCCGGGGTAGCTCCTATAATTCACCCCTCCACTTT
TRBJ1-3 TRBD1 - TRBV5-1 CASSPGQGVPNTIYF TGCGCCAGCAGCCCCGGACAGGGAGTACCTAACACCATATATTTT
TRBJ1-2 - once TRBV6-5 CASSYVAGGSGGYTF TGTGCCAGCAGTTACGTCGCGGGGGGGTCGGGCGGCTACACCTTC
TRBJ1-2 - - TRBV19 CASSILAPGQTGYTF TGTGCCAGTAGTATTTTGGCGCCGGGACAAACGGGCTACACCTTC
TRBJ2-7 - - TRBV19 CASRQSSLYEQYF TGTGCCAGTAGACAATCCTCTCTCTACGAGCAGTACTTC
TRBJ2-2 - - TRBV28 CASSLGLWRLAGGPTNTGELFF TGTGCCAGCAGTTTAGGATTGTGGAGGCTGGCTGGCGGGCCTACGAACACCGGGGAGCTGTTTTTT
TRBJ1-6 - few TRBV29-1 CSVAVGGQNSPLHF TGCAGCGTTGCCGTCGGGGGTCAGAATTCACCCCTCCACTTT
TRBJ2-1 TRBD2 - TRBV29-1 CSFHGPQRGGDEQFF TGCAGCTTTCACGGCCCCCAGCGGGGGGGCGATGAGCAGTTCTTC
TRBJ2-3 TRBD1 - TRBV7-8 CASSHRGYSDTQYF TGTGCCAGCAGCCACAGGGGCTATTCGGATACGCAGTATTTT
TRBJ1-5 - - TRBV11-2 CASSLDHGVPPQHF TGTGCCAGCAGCTTAGATCACGGGGTACCGCCCCAGCATTTT
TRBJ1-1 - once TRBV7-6 CASSLSENTEAFF TGTGCCAGCAGCTTGAGCGAAAACACTGAAGCTTTCTTT
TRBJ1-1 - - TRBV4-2 CASSLDGETEAFF TGTGCCAGCAGCCTAGACGGGGAGACTGAAGCTTTCTTT
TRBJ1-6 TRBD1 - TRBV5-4 CASSSDRDRLHSPLHF TGTGCCAGCAGCTCGGACAGGGACCGATTGCATTCACCCCTCCACTTT
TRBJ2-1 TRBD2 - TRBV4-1 CASSETGTRVYNEQFF TGCGCCAGCAGCGAAACTGGGACTAGGGTGTACAATGAGCAGTTCTTC
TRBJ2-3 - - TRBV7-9 CASSFTNGITDTQYF TGTGCCAGCAGCTTCACCAACGGGATCACAGATACGCAGTATTTT
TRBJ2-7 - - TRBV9 CASSPFPGVGYEQYF TGTGCCAGCAGCCCCTTCCCAGGGGTGGGGTACGAGCAGTACTTC
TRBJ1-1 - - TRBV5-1 CASSLLEGGTEAFF TGCGCCAGCAGCTTGTTGGAGGGCGGCACTGAAGCTTTCTTT
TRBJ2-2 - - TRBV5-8 CASSLGERAELFF TGTGCCAGCAGCTTGGGGGAGAGAGCGGAGCTGTTTTTT
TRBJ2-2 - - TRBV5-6 CASSSTGPANTGELFF TGTGCCAGCAGCTCTACAGGGCCCGCGAACACCGGGGAGCTGTTTTTT
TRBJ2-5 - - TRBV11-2 CASSPPWQGEVETQYF TGTGCCAGCAGCCCCCCGTGGCAGGGGGAGGTGGAGACCCAGTACTTC
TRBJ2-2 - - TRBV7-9 CASSLDWSGELFF TGTGCCAGCAGCTTAGATTGGAGCGGGGAGCTGTTTTTT